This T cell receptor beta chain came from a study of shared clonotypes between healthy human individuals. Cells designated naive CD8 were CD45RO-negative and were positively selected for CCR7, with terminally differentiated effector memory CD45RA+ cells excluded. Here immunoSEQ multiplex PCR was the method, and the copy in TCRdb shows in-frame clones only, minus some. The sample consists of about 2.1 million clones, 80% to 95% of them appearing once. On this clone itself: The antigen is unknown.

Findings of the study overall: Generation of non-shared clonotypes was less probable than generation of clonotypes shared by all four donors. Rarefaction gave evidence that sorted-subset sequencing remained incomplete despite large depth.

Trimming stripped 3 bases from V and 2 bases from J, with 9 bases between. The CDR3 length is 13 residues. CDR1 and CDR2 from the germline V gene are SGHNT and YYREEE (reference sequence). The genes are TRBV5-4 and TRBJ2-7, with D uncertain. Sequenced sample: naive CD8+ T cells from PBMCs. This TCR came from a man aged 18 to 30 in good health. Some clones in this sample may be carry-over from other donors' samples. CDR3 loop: CASSSTLTYEQYF. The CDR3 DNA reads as TGTGCCAGCAGCTCCACCCTAACCTACGAGCAGTACTTC.